This T cell receptor (beta chain) stems from a study of T cell repertoires in cytomegalovirus infection. The overall study: Indicated by public TCR beta signatures were CMV infection and matching HLA type.

The length of the CDR3 is 16 residues. V was pared by 5 bases and J by 2 bases, with 8 bases of the junction left unmatched. CDR1 SGHTA and CDR2 FQGNSA come from the germline V gene. This clonotype was seen only a few times. Antigen specificity is unknown. Whole-study findings and limits: Identification of carriers of CMV plus the relevant HLA was achieved through cumulative public TCR beta family frequency. What dominated the ex vivo response were HLA-C-restricted CMV-specific TCR beta clonotypes.

TCRdb called the reads again in MiXCR, with one record for every CDR3 protein. Seen here are approximately 990,000 distinct CDR3 sequences, about 33% observed once, and the top ten hold 13%. This material consisted of cultured CD8+ T cells from PBMCs, taken from culture after CMV antigen stimulation. This TCR was recovered from a human donor in good health (CMV status not recorded). Some clones in this sample may be carry-over from other donors' samples. The J gene is TRBJ1-2, the V gene TRBV7-2; 10 nucleotides match TRBD1. The chain's CDR3 is CASSPNRGQGNYGYTF. CDR3 nucleotide sequence: TGTGCCAGCAGCCCCAACCGGGGACAGGGGAACTATGGCTACACCTTC.